The 24 T cell receptor beta chains listed next were all sequenced from one sample in a study of glioma-infiltrating T cells. Using RNA template, CDR3s of TCR alpha and beta were amplified with iRepertoire arm-PCR. Via MiXCR, TCRdb re-called the multiplex PCR reads, giving one row per CDR3 protein. The table has some 17,000 distinct CDR3 sequences, nearly 60% seen once. What was sequenced was glioma tissue, nonneoplastic brain tissue, or PBMCs (not recorded which). The receptors here all came from a human donor with low-grade glioma or glioblastoma, undergoing nonglioma brain surgery, or in good health (not recorded which).

The chain is built from TRBV6-4 and TRBJ1-6; D uncertain. Germline CDR1 is MRHNA and CDR2 is SNTAGT. This CDR3 contains 15 residues. V lost 6 bases, J lost 8 bases, and 17 bases lay in between. CDR3 in amino acids: CASSLSPGFYSPLHF. CDR3 nucleotide sequence: TGTGCCAGCAGCCTCTCGCCCGGGTTTTATTCACCCCTCCACTTT.

As to this clonotype: Just one base apart from a much larger clone, this may be a read error. The chain carries TRBV10-3 and TRBJ2-7; unclear D gene. CDR3 length: 13 residues. The V end lost 0 bases, the J end lost 2 bases, and 5 bases lay between the germline ends. Germline V gene lookup returns CDR1 ENHRY and CDR2 SYGVKD. CDR3 coding DNA: TGTGCCATCAGTGAGTCGGCACCCTACGAGCAGTACTTC. Encoded protein: CAISESAPYEQYF.

This clonotype was observed many times. The chain has TRBV6-2 or TRBV6-3 and TRBJ2-5, with no clear D. Germline CDR1 MNHEY, CDR2 SVGEGT. Trimming removed 0 bases at V and 2 bases at J, with 7 bases between. This CDR3 comprises 14 residues. CDR3 nucleotides: TGTGCCAGCAGTTACTCGTCCGGTCAAGAGACCCAGTACTTC. Its translation: CASSYSSGQETQYF.

Turning to this clonotype: One end of the junction varies from germline; a read error may be responsible. The J gene is TRBJ1-1, the V gene TRBV19; unclear D gene. Germline lookup yields CDR1 LNHDA and CDR2 SQIVND (reference sequence). The CDR3 runs 15 residues. CDR3 nucleotide sequence: TGTGCCAGTAGTGTACTCTACGACCAGAACACTGAAGGTTTCTTT. This encodes CASSVLYDQNTEGFF.

By proportion, this clonotype is medium-sized. The chain uses TRBV29-1 and TRBJ1-1; the match to TRBD1 covers 7 bases. Germline CDR1 SQVTM, CDR2 ANQGSEA. J lost 4 bases, V lost 6 bases, and 8 bases had no gene match. This CDR3 is 13 amino acids long. DNA for the CDR3: TGCAGCGTAATGGACAGGTCGAGCACTGAAGCTTTCTTT. Its translation: CSVMDRSSTEAFF. Variable domain in full (rest from reference TRBV29-1 and TRBJ1-1): SAVISQKPSRDICQRGTSLTIQCQVDSQVTMMFWYRQQPGQSLTLIATANQGSEATYESGFVIDKFPISRPNLTFSTLTVSNMSPEDSSIYLCSVMDRSSTEAFFGQGTRLTVV.

With regard to this clonotype: A read error may produce the germline difference seen at one junction end. V and J are TRBV6-2 or TRBV6-3 and TRBJ1-3, with 10 bases identical to TRBD1. There are 18 residues in the CDR3. Looked up from germline, CDR1 is MNHEY and CDR2 is SVGEGT. CDR3 DNA: TGTGCCAGCAGTTACCGACAACGGGACAGGGGAAGGGGAAACACTATATATTTT. This sequence encodes CASSYRQRDRGRGNTIYF.

This clonotype occurred a few times. A much larger clone lies a single base off, so this may be a read error. The genes are TRBV7-2 and TRBJ2-4; 7 nucleotides line up with TRBD1. Germline-derived CDR1 and CDR2 are SGHTA and FQGNSA. The junction had 11 bases not matched to a gene; V was cut back by 3 bases and J by 12 bases. CDR3 length: 14 amino acids. The CDR3 protein is CASSLGTERFTQYF. The CDR3 DNA sequence: TGTGCCAGCAGCTTGGGGACAGAGCGGTTCACTCAGTACTTC.

The V and J genes are TRBV6-6 and TRBJ1-1; TRBD1 matches at 9 bases. The CDR3 length is 16 residues. Germline V lookup: CDR1 MNHNY, CDR2 SVGAGI (reference sequence). Unmatched junction bases numbered 13, after V lost 6 bases and J lost 5 bases. Here the CDR3 reads CASSKAGTGRGTEAFF. Here the CDR3 DNA reads TGTGCCAGCAGCAAAGCCGGGACAGGGAGAGGGACTGAAGCTTTCTTT.

CDR3 residues: CSVEESTDTQYF. The CDR3 nucleotides are TGCAGCGTTGAGGAGAGCACAGATACGCAGTATTTT. V is TRBV29-1 and J is TRBJ2-3; the D is unclear. V lost 3 bases to trimming and J lost 0 bases, with 4 bases between them. Germline CDR1 and CDR2: SQVTM and ANQGSEA. This CDR3 is 12 amino acids long.

The chain links TRBV4-1 to TRBJ1-3; no definite D call. The CDR3 is 14 amino acids. Trimming took off 4 bases at V and 1 base at J, with 8 bases between the two ends. Germline V CDR1 and CDR2: MGHRA, YSYEKL. CDR3 in amino acids: CASSPPASGNTIYF. Here the CDR3 DNA reads TGCGCCAGCAGCCCTCCCGCGTCTGGAAACACCATATATTTT.

The chain links TRBV6-1 to TRBJ1-1, with TRBD1 as a possible D gene (6 bases). Trimming took off 7 bases at V and 1 base at J, with 13 bases between the two ends. The CDR3 runs to 14 residues. The germline V gene has CDR1 MNHNS and CDR2 SASEGT. This CDR3 is CASTFPGQNTEAFF. CDR3 coding DNA: TGTGCCAGCACCTTTCCGGGACAGAACACTGAAGCTTTCTTT.

This clonotype was detected only once. The chain links TRBV14 to TRBJ1-4, with D possibly TRBD1 on 6 matching bases. The CDR3 is made up of 13 amino acids. Trimming pared 3 bases from V and 7 bases from J, leaving 9 bases between. The germline V gene encodes CDR1 SGHDN and CDR2 FVKESK. The CDR3 nucleotides read TGTGCCAGCAGCCAGGGGGCAATTGAAAAACTGTTTTTT. Residues: CASSQGAIEKLFF.

The chain employs TRBV7-2 and TRBJ1-4, with 7 bases matching TRBD1. CDR3 length: 13 amino acids. The germline V gene has CDR1 SGHTA and CDR2 FQGNSA. V shed 5 bases, J shed 6 bases, and the junction held 3 bases outside the gene matches. CDR3 region: CASSRDRHEKLFF. The CDR3 DNA sequence: TGTGCCAGCAGCCGGGACAGACATGAAAAACTGTTTTTT.

The chain is built from TRBV7-2 and TRBJ2-7; D not certain. V lost 1 base and J 3 bases, leaving 7 bases between the germline ends. CDR3 size: 13 residues. Germline V CDR1 and CDR2: SGHTA, FQGNSA. CDR3 DNA sequence: TGTGCCAGCAGCTTAGAGCAGTACTACGAGCAGTACTTC. Translating gives CASSLEQYYEQYF.

As to this clonotype: At one end, the junction sequence differs from germline, possibly due to a read error. The CDR3 nucleotides read TGCAGTGCGAGAGCCGGGGGGAGCTCCTATAATTCACCCCTCCACTTT. It encodes CSARAGGSSYNSPLHF. This rearrangement joins TRBV20-1 to TRBJ1-6, with a weak D call TRBD1 (5 bases). Per the germline V gene, CDR1 is DFQATT and CDR2 is SNEGSKA (reference sequence). CDR3 length: 16 residues.

This clonotype was counted only a few times. The rearrangement uses TRBV6-2 or TRBV6-3 and TRBJ2-7; TRBD2 matches at 12 bases. The ends lost 6 bases at V and 1 base at J; junction bases unmatched: 1. The length of the CDR3 is 14 residues. CDR1 and CDR2 (germline): MNHEY, SVGEGT. CDR3 in DNA: TGTGCCAGCAGGGGACTAGCGGGTTCCTACGAGCAGTACTTC. Translated: CASRGLAGSYEQYF.

This clonotype was detected only a few times. At one of its ends the junction is not consistent with the germline gene, which may arise from a read error. V and J are TRBV5-6 and TRBJ2-5; 10 bases map to TRBD1. CDR3 length: 16 residues. The germline V gene has CDR1 SGHDT and CDR2 YYEEEE. CDR3 bases: TGCGCCAACAGCGACCCGACAGGGGGCAAACGAGAGACCCAGTACTTC. This encodes CANSDPTGGKRETQYF.

CDR3 in amino acids: CASSRARGGPDEQFF. As DNA, the CDR3 is TGTGCCAGCAGTAGAGCACGGGGGGGCCCAGATGAGCAGTTCTTC. The V and J genes are TRBV2 and TRBJ2-1, with TRBD2 matching 8 bases. Germline-derived CDR1 and CDR2 are SNHLY and FYNNEI. The ends lost 5 bases at V and 8 bases at J; junction bases unmatched: 11. There are 15 residues in the CDR3. Supplemented by reference TRBV2 and TRBJ2-1, the full variable domain reads EPEVTQTPSHQVTQMGQEVILRCVPISNHLYFYWYRQILGQKVEFLVSFYNNEISEKSEIFDDQFSVERPDGSNFTLKIRSTKLEDSAMYFCASSRARGGPDEQFFGPGTRLTVL.

This clonotype came up many times. The chain uses TRBV7-3 and TRBJ2-1; D could derive from TRBD1 or TRBD2 (5 bases each). The length of the CDR3 is 14 residues. V lost 2 bases, J lost 6 bases, and 11 bases lay in between. Germline loops: CDR1 SGHTA, CDR2 FQGTGA. Here the CDR3 reads CASSLGWGFNEQFF. CDR3 in DNA: TGTGCCAGCAGCTTAGGGTGGGGGTTCAATGAGCAGTTCTTC.

This clonotype appeared a few times. The chain couples TRBV27 to TRBJ2-3; no reliable D call. The CDR3 consists of 14 residues. Germline CDR1 is MNHEY and CDR2 is SMNVEV (reference sequence). Deletions cut 3 bases from V and 0 bases from J, with 7 bases between. The CDR3: CASSFSASTDTQYF. DNA for the CDR3: TGTGCCAGCAGTTTCAGCGCAAGCACAGATACGCAGTATTTT.

In its sample, this clonotype was seen a few times. The genes are TRBV20-1 and TRBJ1-1; tentative D call: TRBD1 (5 bases). Germline V gives CDR1 DFQATT, CDR2 SNEGSKA (reference sequence). V lost 6 bases and J 1 base, leaving 9 bases between the germline ends. The length of the CDR3 is 12 residues. Here the CDR3 reads CSAPQGNTEAFF. Written as DNA, the CDR3 is TGCAGTGCGCCCCAGGGGAACACTGAAGCTTTCTTT.

A word on this clonotype: One base away lies a much larger clone, so this may be a sequencing read error. CDR3 sequence: CASSHDRGPSQPQHF. The CDR3 DNA reads as TGTGCCAGCAGTCACGACAGGGGTCCTTCTCAGCCCCAGCATTTT. This rearrangement joins TRBV7-9 to TRBJ1-5; 8 bases match TRBD1. J was trimmed by 6 bases and V by 6 bases; bases with no gene match: 10. Germline V gene sequence: CDR1 SEHNR, CDR2 FQNEAQ (reference sequence). The CDR3 totals 15 residues.

The chain links TRBV20-1 to TRBJ1-5; TRBD1 might be the D (5 bases). This CDR3 contains 14 residues. Germline V CDR1 and CDR2: DFQATT, SNEGSKA (reference sequence). Trimming cost V 3 bases and J 4 bases, with 13 bases left between them. CDR3 nucleotides: TGCAGTGCTAGCCAAAGGGGAGAGAATCAGCCCCAGCATTTT. It yields the protein CSASQRGENQPQHF.

This clonotype was recorded many times. The gene calls are TRBV18 and TRBJ2-5, with D hard to call. Deletions cut 6 bases from V and 1 base from J, with 12 bases between. Per germline, CDR1 KGHSH and CDR2 LQKENI. The CDR3 is made up of 14 amino acids. CDR3 amino acids: CASSRTGPQETQYF. CDR3 nucleotides: TGTGCCAGCTCCCGGACCGGGCCCCAAGAGACCCAGTACTTC.